This TCR beta chain was observed in a study of CD8 T cell repertoires and HIV-1 epitope variants. Study-level background: Each of Twenty-five Gag and Nef epitope peptides stimulated a separate culture. T cells were cultured for roughly ten days with cytokines added on days 3 and 7. Equal numbers of autologous T cell-negative cells presented antigen to enriched T cells. Study results and limitations: Most of the nine antigen-specific clonotypes appeared cross-reactive to autologous or escape variants.

On this clone itself: No antigen is known for it.

CDR3 length equals 15 residues. Deletions cut 0 bases from V and 3 bases from J, with 9 bases between. The germline gives CDR1 SGHAT, CDR2 FQDESV (reference sequence). Clones were sequenced by immunoSEQ multiplex PCR, and TCRdb holds only the in-frame ones, with some missing. The sample includes nearly 5,500 clones, approximately 72% of them seen just once. The chain joins TRBV11-1 to TRBJ2-1, with D perhaps TRBD1 (6 bases). The sample comprised cultured CD8+ T cells derived from PBMCs. The sequence came from a male donor with HIV. The CDR3 DNA is TGTGCCAGCAGCTTAGCCGGACAGAGCTACAATGAGCAGTTCTTC. Translating gives CASSLAGQSYNEQFF.